This T cell receptor beta chain was recorded in a study of human T cells and chemical hapten exposure. TCRdb passed the RACE reads through MiXCR, listing each CDR3 protein once. The table lists 150,000 to 200,000 distinct CDR3 sequences, more than 20% of them singletons. Time point denoted: patch test 3, about 24 weeks after DPC sensitization. Treatment: therapeutic diphenylcyclopropenone sensitization with weekly scalp DPC. The CDR3 loop spans 14 amino acids. The V call is TRBV21-1, the J call TRBJ1-2; the table calls TRBD1, which could not be checked here. TRBV21-1 is a documented pseudogene. The starting material was whole blood, obtained in connection with sensitization to the hapten diphenylcyclopropenone (DPC). The receptor was derived from a woman in her forties with alopecia areata. Some clones in this sample may be carry-over from other donors' samples. CDR3 bases: TGTGCCAGCAGCCCCCGGGACAGGGCGTTTGGCTACACCTTC. Amino acid sequence: CASSPRDRAFGYTF.